What follows are 5 T cell receptor beta chains derived from one specimen sequenced in a study of blood T cell repertoires in COVID-19. Libraries were prepared by immunoSEQ multiplex PCR; TCRdb keeps only in-frame clonotypes and omits some of them. The sample carries 150,000 to 200,000 clones, 80% to 85% recorded once. The sample comprised peripheral blood. The receptors stem from a woman over 75 with active or convalescent COVID-19.

The chain carries TRBV4-3 and TRBJ1-2; maybe TRBD1 (6 bases). V was clipped by 1 base and J by 0 bases, with 12 bases between them. This CDR3 is 16 amino acids long. The germline gives CDR1 LGHNA, CDR2 YSLEER. The CDR3 region is CASSQGRGRTNYGYTF. The DNA for the CDR3 is TGCGCCAGCAGCCAAGGGCGGGGGCGGACTAACTATGGCTACACCTTC.

This clone appeared a single time. This chain joins TRBV6-5 and TRBJ2-5; TRBD1 matches at 9 bases. CDR1 and CDR2 (germline): MNHEY, SVGAGI. The CDR3 extends over 15 amino acids. The V segment lost 5 bases and the J segment 5 bases; nucleotides outside the gene matches: 9. The CDR3 DNA sequence: TGTGCCAGCAGTCTCGGGACAGGGAGGGGGGAGACCCAGTACTTC. Protein product: CASSLGTGRGETQYF.

The rearrangement uses TRBV5-6 and TRBJ1-1; no clear D. The CDR3 loop spans 17 amino acids. The germline gives CDR1 SGHDT, CDR2 YYEEEE. Trimming took 0 bases from V and 0 from J, leaving 15 bases between them. The CDR3 DNA reads TGTGCCAGCAGCTTGGCAGAGGGATCTCCACTGAACACTGAAGCTTTCTTT. Its translation: CASSLAEGSPLNTEAFF.

The chain combines TRBV7-9 with TRBJ1-1; D is unclear. Trimming took off 5 bases at V and 4 bases at J, with 14 bases between the two ends. Germline CDR1 is SEHNR and CDR2 is FQNEAQ (reference sequence). The CDR3 consists of 14 residues. This CDR3 reads CASSLIGVSTEAFF. The DNA for the CDR3 is TGTGCCAGCAGCCTTATCGGGGTCTCCACTGAAGCTTTCTTT.

The chain has TRBV2 and TRBJ1-2; D ambiguous. From germline, CDR1 is SNHLY and CDR2 FYNNEI. V gave up 8 bases and J gave up 3 bases, with 13 bases separating them. The CDR3 spans 13 residues. CDR3 nucleotides: TGTGCCAGCGGGCCCCGAGGGTACTATGGCTACACCTTC. Translated: CASGPRGYYGYTF.